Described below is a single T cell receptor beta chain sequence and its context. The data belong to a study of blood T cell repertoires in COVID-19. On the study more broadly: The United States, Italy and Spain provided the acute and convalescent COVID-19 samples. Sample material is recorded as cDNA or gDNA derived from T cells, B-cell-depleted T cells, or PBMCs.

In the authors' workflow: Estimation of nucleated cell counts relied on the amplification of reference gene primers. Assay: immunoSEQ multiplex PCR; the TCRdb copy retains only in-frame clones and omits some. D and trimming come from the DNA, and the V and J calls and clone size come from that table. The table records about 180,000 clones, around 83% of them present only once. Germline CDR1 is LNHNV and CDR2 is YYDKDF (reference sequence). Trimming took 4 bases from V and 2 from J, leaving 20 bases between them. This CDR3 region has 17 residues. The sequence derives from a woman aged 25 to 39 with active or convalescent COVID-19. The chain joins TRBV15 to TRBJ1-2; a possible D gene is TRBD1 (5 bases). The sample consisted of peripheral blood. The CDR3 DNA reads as TGTGCCACCAGCAACGGGGGGATAGATAGCGGGAACTATGGCTACACCTTC. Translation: CATSNGGIDSGNYGYTF.